Ten or more counts support the clone carrying this TCR beta chain. Its antigen is not known. TCRdb fed the 5' RACE reads into MiXCR, producing one record per CDR3 protein. The sample has roughly 88,000 distinct CDR3 sequences; roughly 3.5% are singletons. J gave up 8 bases and V 3 bases, and 4 bases lay outside the gene matches. CDR3 length: 13 amino acids. CDR1 SEHNR and CDR2 FQNEAQ come from the germline V gene (reference sequence). The entry originates in a study of neurological immune-mediated disorders. Regarding the study as a whole: The highest TCR clonal expansion occurred in HTLV-1-associated myelopathy; multiple sclerosis fell below healthy controls.

This TCR derives from a woman aged 50 to 65 with multiple sclerosis. The chain combines TRBV7-9 with TRBJ2-1, with 7 bases that match TRBD1. Sequencing was carried out using PBMCs. DNA for the CDR3: TGTGCCAGCAGCTTCGGCAGGGGGTATGAGCAGTTCTTC. It is translated as CASSFGRGYEQFF.